The TCR beta chain under discussion was sequenced for a study of T cells after yellow fever vaccination. Looking at the study overall: With SMART-Seq v4 Ultra Low Input, the fractions containing low cell numbers were prepared.

J gave up 8 bases and V 3 bases, and 4 bases lay outside the gene matches. Germline V lookup: CDR1 SGHTA, CDR2 FQGNSA. The CDR3 runs 13 residues. The authors made TCR cDNA by 5'RACE template switching, adding a universal primer site and UMIs. Using its own MiXCR run on the 5' RACE reads, TCRdb lists one record per CDR3 protein. The sample lists 200,000 to 300,000 distinct CDR3 sequences, about 7% seen once, with approximately 0.87% in the top ten. Overall study findings and caveats: Reappearing after the booster were most of the clones from primary vaccination (almost 97% CD4, 85% to 90% CD8). A minor fraction of clonotypes spanned both CD4 and CD8 compartments.

There are many counts of this clonotype. Its antigen is unidentified. The sample was CD4+ T cells sorted from PBMCs, taken 15 days after the yellow fever booster vaccination. The TCR was taken from a young man who received the YFV17D yellow fever vaccine. The genes are TRBV7-2 and TRBJ1-2; 9 bases are a match to TRBD1. The CDR3 DNA reads TGTGCCAGCAGCTTGAGGGACAGGGACGGCTACACCTTC. It codes for CASSLRDRDGYTF.